The 20 T cell receptor beta chains below all came from one sample that was sequenced in a study of blood T cell repertoires in COVID-19. Measured with immunoSEQ multiplex PCR; TCRdb has only the in-frame clones, and not every one. This table holds a few hundred thousand clones, around 84% found once. Sequencing was performed on peripheral blood. These receptors all come from a human donor with acute or convalescent COVID-19. The donor label of this sample is uncertain.

The chain employs TRBV5-3 and TRBJ2-3, with 11 bases that match TRBD1. TRBV5-3 is classed as an ORF, of uncertain function. The CDR3 consists of 15 residues. The V and J ends lost 2 bases and 6 bases, in that order; junction bases with no gene match: 5. CDR3 nucleotides: TGTGCCAGAAGCTTTTGGACAGGGGGCCCGGATACGCAGTATTTT. It specifies CARSFWTGGPDTQYF.

This rearrangement joins TRBV30 to TRBJ1-1; TRBD1 aligns across 10 bases. Germline V gives CDR1 GTSNPN, CDR2 SVGIG (reference sequence). The length of the CDR3 is 13 residues. The ends lost 0 bases at V and 10 bases at J; junction bases unmatched: 5. CDR3 residues: CAWSVGQGGLAFF. DNA of the CDR3: TGTGCCTGGAGTGTAGGACAGGGGGGGTTAGCTTTCTTT.

The V and J genes are TRBV20-1 and TRBJ1-1; no reliable D call. Trimming shortened V by 6 bases and J by 6 bases, and 8 bases separated the two germline ends. CDR3 size: 10 residues. Germline V CDR1 and CDR2: DFQATT, SNEGSKA (reference sequence). The CDR3 is CSARRAEAFF. CDR3 DNA sequence: TGCAGTGCGCGACGGGCTGAAGCTTTCTTT.

This clone was seen just once. The chain is built from TRBV4-1 and TRBJ2-4; unclear D gene. The V end was cut by 1 base, the J end by 12 bases, with 16 bases between. In germline, CDR1 is MGHRA, CDR2 YSYEKL. The CDR3 is made up of 14 amino acids. DNA for the CDR3: TGCGCCAGCAGCCAAGTGGTTTTCGTGGGCTATCAGTACTTC. It translates to CASSQVVFVGYQYF.

The chain links TRBV29-1 to TRBJ2-3; 10 bases agree with TRBD2. Losses at the gene ends were 5 bases for V and 8 bases for J; bases not matched to a gene: 4. The CDR3 is 12 residues long. From germline, CDR1 is SQVTM and CDR2 ANQGSEA. The CDR3: CSVLAGDVTQYF. The CDR3 nucleotides read TGCAGCGTTCTAGCGGGAGATGTTACGCAGTATTTT.

The rearrangement joins TRBV12-3 or TRBV12-4 to TRBJ1-1; possibly TRBD1 for D (6 bases). This CDR3 is built from 13 residues. Trimming took off 0 bases at V and 8 bases at J, with 10 bases between the two ends. CDR3 sequence (DNA): TGTGCCAGCAGTTTAGCGCAGGGGACCGAAGCTTTCTTT. Its translation is CASSLAQGTEAFF.

The chain carries TRBV30 and TRBJ2-3; a possible D gene is TRBD1 (5 bases). Trimming left V 3 bases short and J 1 base short, with 14 bases between. Germline V lookup: CDR1 GTSNPN, CDR2 SVGIG (reference sequence). This CDR3 region has 15 residues. In DNA form, the CDR3 reads TGTGCCTGGAGGAAAGGGGTGAGTGGCACAGATACGCAGTATTTT. Translating gives CAWRKGVSGTDTQYF.

This chain uses TRBV5-1 with TRBJ1-2; 8 bases are shared with TRBD1. The junction had 7 bases not matched to a gene; V was cut back by 0 bases and J by 6 bases. Germline CDR1 is SGHRS and CDR2 is YFSETQ. The CDR3 sequence is 15 residues long. The CDR3 sequence: CASSLARQGLNGYTF. CDR3 nucleotides: TGCGCCAGCAGCTTGGCGAGACAGGGGCTGAATGGCTACACCTTC.

The chain employs TRBV2 and TRBJ2-7; D might be TRBD1 (6 bases). In germline, CDR1 is SNHLY, CDR2 FYNNEI. The CDR3 spans 16 residues. V lost 4 bases to trimming and J lost 3 bases, with 19 bases between them. The CDR3 DNA sequence: TGTGCCAGCAGTGGTTTCCTCTCAGGGGAGCGCTACGAGCAGTACTTC. Translating it yields CASSGFLSGERYEQYF.

DNA of the CDR3: TGTGCCAGCAGCCGCTATCCGTCCTACTCCCGCCACGAGCAGTACTTC. Protein sequence: CASSRYPSYSRHEQYF. V usage is TRBV7-9 and J usage is TRBJ2-7; D not resolved. Trimming pared 5 bases from V and 5 bases from J, leaving 22 bases between. Germline CDR1 reads SEHNR; CDR2 reads FQNEAQ (reference sequence). This CDR3 spans 16 amino acids.

This clone was seen a handful of times. The V and J genes are TRBV7-2 and TRBJ2-3, with 12 nucleotides matching TRBD2. V was clipped by 5 bases and J by 6 bases; unmatched bases: 18. Germline assignment: CDR1 SGHTA and CDR2 FQGNSA. CDR3 length equals 19 residues. The CDR3 spells CASSDLEGASGGARDTQYF. The CDR3 DNA reads TGTGCCAGCAGCGATTTGGAGGGCGCTAGCGGGGGGGCCAGGGATACGCAGTATTTT.

The chain links TRBV27 to TRBJ1-1; 12 bases align to TRBD1. From germline, CDR1 is MNHEY and CDR2 SMNVEV (reference sequence). The CDR3 sequence is 19 residues long. The junction had 16 bases not matched to a gene; V was cut back by 1 base and J by 7 bases. The CDR3 spells CASSLLGFEPGQGAYEAFF. The CDR3 DNA reads as TGTGCCAGCAGTTTATTAGGTTTTGAACCGGGACAGGGGGCATATGAAGCTTTCTTT.

The chain has TRBV19 and TRBJ2-7, with TRBD1 identical over 8 bases. Germline V lookup: CDR1 LNHDA, CDR2 SQIVND (reference sequence). V gave up 6 bases and J gave up 4 bases; unmatched junction bases: 5. The CDR3 runs 13 residues. The CDR3 region is CASSKQGVYEQYF. The CDR3 DNA sequence: TGTGCCAGTAGCAAACAGGGGGTTTACGAGCAGTACTTC.

The CDR3 DNA reads as TGTGCCAGCGATGGACAGGCGAACACTGAAGCTTTCTTT. Translated: CASDGQANTEAFF. The chain is built from TRBV2 and TRBJ1-1; 7 bases align to TRBD1. Per the germline V gene, CDR1 is SNHLY and CDR2 is FYNNEI. Trimming cost V 8 bases and J 1 base; bases outside gene matches: 4. The CDR3 consists of 13 residues.

This clone was picked up a small number of times. V gene TRBV2 combines with J gene TRBJ1-2; D gene uncertain. Germline values: CDR1 SNHLY, CDR2 FYNNEI. V lost 1 base and J 8 bases, leaving 11 bases between the germline ends. The CDR3 length is 13 residues. CDR3 amino acids: CASSEVAVGGYTF. CDR3 sequence (DNA): TGTGCCAGCAGTGAAGTAGCGGTGGGGGGCTACACCTTC.

DNA for the CDR3: TGTGCCAGCAGTCATACGTTGCGGGGGGGCCGGACCGGGGAGCTGTTTTTT. It yields the protein CASSHTLRGGRTGELFF. The V gene is TRBV5-6, the J gene TRBJ2-2, with 9 positions matching TRBD2. Trimming removed 5 bases from V and 5 bases from J; junction bases left unmatched: 13. The CDR3 is 17 residues long. CDR1 and CDR2 (germline): SGHDT, YYEEEE.

The chain recombines TRBV19 with TRBJ1-1; D is unclear. Trimming took off 5 bases at V and 3 bases at J, with 22 bases between the two ends. The CDR3 runs to 17 residues. The germline CDR1 and CDR2 sequences are LNHDA and SQIVND (reference sequence). The CDR3 loop is CASSWAGRSAVDTEAFF. The DNA of the CDR3 is TGTGCCAGTAGTTGGGCGGGAAGAAGTGCAGTCGACACTGAAGCTTTCTTT.

The chain links TRBV5-1 to TRBJ2-7; D is perhaps TRBD1 (5 bases). CDR3 length: 14 residues. V dropped 5 bases and J dropped 2 bases, with 14 bases sitting between them. Germline CDR1 SGHRS, CDR2 YFSETQ. In nucleotides, the CDR3 is TGCGCCAGCAGTCCGGACACGGCTCCCTACGAGCAGTACTTC. Its translation is CASSPDTAPYEQYF.

V usage is TRBV6-5 and J usage is TRBJ1-1; TRBD1 agrees at 10 bases. The CDR3 has 14 residues. CDR1 MNHEY and CDR2 SVGAGI come from the germline V gene. Unmatched junction bases numbered 7, after V lost 7 bases and J lost 5 bases. The DNA for the CDR3 is TGTGCCAGCACCCGGGGACAGGGGAGTACTGAAGCTTTCTTT. Amino acids: CASTRGQGSTEAFF.

This chain joins TRBV6-5 and TRBJ1-2, with 9 bases that match TRBD1. CDR1 and CDR2 (germline): MNHEY, SVGAGI. The V and J ends lost 6 bases and 4 bases, in that order; junction bases with no gene match: 9. This CDR3 region has 15 residues. The CDR3 nucleotides are TGTGCCAGCAGCTCTAGGCCGGGACAGGGCTATGGCTACACCTTC. This encodes CASSSRPGQGYGYTF.